This T cell receptor (beta chain) was profiled in a study of T cells in Graves' hyperthyroidism and ophthalmopathy. The CDR3 spans 14 residues. Deletions cut 3 bases from V and 11 bases from J, with 19 bases between. Germline CDR1 reads SNHLY; CDR2 reads FYNNEI. Using RNA transcripts as the source, TCR beta CDR3 regions were amplified. HTBI primers drove first-round RT-PCR of the TCR CDR3. TCRdb re-called the multiplex PCR reads through MiXCR, storing one row per CDR3 protein. The sample yields hundreds of thousands of distinct CDR3 sequences, roughly 15% seen once. This clonotype has a count of ten or more. The study defined stable Graves' hyperthyroidism as no ophthalmopathy progression within 18 months. Uncontrolled infection, other autoimmune disease, pregnancy or lactation excluded patients.

The chain carries TRBV2 and TRBJ1-1; D is unclear. Material: blood. This sequence was found in a woman aged 18-29 years with Graves' hyperthyroidism. CDR3 sequence: CASSDRLDPKEAFF. The DNA of the CDR3 is TGTGCCAGCAGTGACAGGCTCGACCCTAAGGAGGCTTTCTTT.